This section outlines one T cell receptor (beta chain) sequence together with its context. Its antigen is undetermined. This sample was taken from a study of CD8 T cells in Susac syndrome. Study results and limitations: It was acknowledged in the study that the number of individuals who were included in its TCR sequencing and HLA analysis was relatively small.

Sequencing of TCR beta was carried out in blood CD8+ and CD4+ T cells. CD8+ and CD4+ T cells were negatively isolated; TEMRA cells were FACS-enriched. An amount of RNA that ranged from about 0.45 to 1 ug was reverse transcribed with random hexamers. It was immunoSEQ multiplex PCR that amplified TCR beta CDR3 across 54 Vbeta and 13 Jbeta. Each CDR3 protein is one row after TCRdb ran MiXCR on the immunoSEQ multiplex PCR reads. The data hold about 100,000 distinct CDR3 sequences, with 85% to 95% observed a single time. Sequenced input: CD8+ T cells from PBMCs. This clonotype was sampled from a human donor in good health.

CDR3 region: CASSLAQAGETQYF. For the CDR3, the DNA is TGCGCCAGCAGCCTAGCCCAGGCGGGGGAGACCCAGTACTTC. This chain connects TRBV4-1 to TRBJ2-5, with D possibly matching TRBD2 (6 bases). CDR3 length equals 14 residues. From germline, CDR1 is MGHRA and CDR2 YSYEKL. The ends were cut back, 4 bases at V and 5 bases at J, with 14 bases in the middle.